A selection of T cell receptor beta chains follows, all from one sample in a study of regulatory T cells in long-lasting Graves disease. TCRdb called the multiplex PCR reads again in MiXCR, with one record for every CDR3 protein. This table has approximately 400,000 distinct CDR3 sequences, around a sixth appearing once. This sample comprised peripheral blood mononuclear cells (PBMCs), obtained at new diagnosis, from a patient treated with antithyroid drugs. These receptors originate from a female donor with Graves disease. The conserved cysteine and the conserved F or W are not part of the CDR3 here. D genes are given only for firm matches.

>15|-|TRBJ2-7|TRBV16
ASSHRLLPGRVSEQY
>13|-|TRBJ2-1|TRBV5-1
ASSPQGLPRDEQF
>12|-|TRBJ2-5|TRBV7-8
ASSLAVGEETQY
>13|-|TRBJ1-1|TRBV20-1
SARDERGTETEAF
>14|-|TRBJ1-1|TRBV15
ATSRDRQGMNTEAF
>10|-|TRBJ2-7|TRBV29-1
SAKGWGYEQY
>13|-|TRBJ2-4|TRBV7-9
ASSRTGIAKNIQY
>13|-|TRBJ1-1|TRBV7-3
ASSLRPLRDTEAF
>12|TRBD1|TRBJ2-1|TRBV12-3/TRBV12-4
ATSDRGSYNEQF
>12|-|TRBJ1-2|TRBV10-3
AISEGMANYGYT
>14|-|TRBJ2-1|TRBV12-3/TRBV12-4
ASIGLGTSSYNEQF
>13|TRBD1|TRBJ1-1|TRBV5-6
ASSLSRGLGTEAF
>11|TRBD1|TRBJ1-1|TRBV7-9
ASTGGVDTEAF
>13|-|TRBJ2-3|TRBV30
AWSDGASDGDTQY
>15|-|TRBJ2-3|TRBV20-1
SAREVLGRTSTDTQY
>11|-|TRBJ1-4|TRBV20-1
SAYSTFNEKLF